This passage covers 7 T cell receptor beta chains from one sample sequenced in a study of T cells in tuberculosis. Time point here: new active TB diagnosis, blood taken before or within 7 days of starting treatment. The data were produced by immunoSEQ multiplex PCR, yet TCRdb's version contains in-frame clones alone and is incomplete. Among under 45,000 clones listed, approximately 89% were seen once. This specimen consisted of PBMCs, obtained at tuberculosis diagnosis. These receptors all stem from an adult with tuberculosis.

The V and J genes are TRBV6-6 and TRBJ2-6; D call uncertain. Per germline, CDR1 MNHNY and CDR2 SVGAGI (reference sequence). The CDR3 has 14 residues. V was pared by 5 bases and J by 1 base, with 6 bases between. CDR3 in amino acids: CASSARSGANVLTF. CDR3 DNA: TGTGCCAGCAGTGCCAGGTCTGGGGCCAACGTCCTGACTTTC.

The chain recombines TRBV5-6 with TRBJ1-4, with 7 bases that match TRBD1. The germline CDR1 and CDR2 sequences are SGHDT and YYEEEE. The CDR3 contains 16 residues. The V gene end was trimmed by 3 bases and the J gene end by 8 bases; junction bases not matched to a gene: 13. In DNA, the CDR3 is TGTGCCAGCAGCTCGCTGAAGGGGGCTATGTGGGAAAAACTGTTTTTT. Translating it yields CASSSLKGAMWEKLFF.

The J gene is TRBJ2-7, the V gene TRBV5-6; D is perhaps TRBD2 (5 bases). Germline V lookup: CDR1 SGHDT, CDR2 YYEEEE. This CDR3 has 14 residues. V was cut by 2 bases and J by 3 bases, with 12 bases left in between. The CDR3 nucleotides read TGTGCCAGCAGCTTCGGGGTGGGGAACTACGAGCAGTACGTC. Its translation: CASSFGVGNYEQYV.

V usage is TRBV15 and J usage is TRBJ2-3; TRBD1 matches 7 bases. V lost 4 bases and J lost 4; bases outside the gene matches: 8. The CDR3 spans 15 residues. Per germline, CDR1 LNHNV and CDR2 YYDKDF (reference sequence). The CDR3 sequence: CATSTGQPGADTQYF. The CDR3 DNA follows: TGTGCCACCAGCACGGGACAGCCTGGTGCAGATACGCAGTATTTT.

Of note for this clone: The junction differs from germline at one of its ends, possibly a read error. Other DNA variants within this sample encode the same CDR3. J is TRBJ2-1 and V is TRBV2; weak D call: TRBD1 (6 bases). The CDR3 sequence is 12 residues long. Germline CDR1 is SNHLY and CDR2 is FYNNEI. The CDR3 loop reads CASSGDIDEQFF. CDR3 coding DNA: TGTGCCAGCAGTGGGGACATCGATGAACAGTTCTTC.

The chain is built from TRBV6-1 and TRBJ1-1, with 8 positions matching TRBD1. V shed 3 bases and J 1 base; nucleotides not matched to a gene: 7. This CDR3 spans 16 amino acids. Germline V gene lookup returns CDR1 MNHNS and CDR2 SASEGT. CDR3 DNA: TGTGCCAGCAGTGATCCTACGACAGGGGCGAACACTGAAGCTTTCTTT. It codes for CASSDPTTGANTEAFF.

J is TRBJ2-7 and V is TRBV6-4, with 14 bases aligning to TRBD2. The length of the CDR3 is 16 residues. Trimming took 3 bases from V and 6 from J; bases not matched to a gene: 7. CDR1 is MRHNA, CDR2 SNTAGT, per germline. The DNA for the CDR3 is TGTGCCAGCAGTGAGACTAGCGGGGGGGCCCTGGCCGAGCAGTACTTC. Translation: CASSETSGGALAEQYF.